These 8 T cell receptor beta chains share one sample of origin, sequenced in a study of post-analysis software for immune sequencing data. These receptors have no identified antigens. Unique molecular identifiers featured in each of the TCR beta cDNA libraries. A single record per CDR3 protein comes from TCRdb applying MiXCR to the PCR reads. The sample lists a few hundred thousand distinct CDR3 sequences; roughly 36% were seen once. Overall study results and limits: There were five or six TRBV segments more frequent in patients than controls, and TRBV5-6, TRBV5-1 and TRBV20-1 were among them.

The sequencing input was blood. Receptor source: a girl under 18 with multiple sclerosis.

The V gene is TRBV12-3 or TRBV12-4, the J gene TRBJ2-5; 11 bases map to TRBD1. The V gene end was trimmed by 3 bases and the J gene end by 4 bases; junction bases not matched to a gene: 1. This CDR3 has 14 residues. The CDR3 here is CASSFGQGAETQYF. DNA for the CDR3: TGTGCCAGCAGTTTCGGACAGGGGGCAGAGACCCAGTACTTC.

A remark on this clonotype: Relative to the germline gene, one junction end is altered; a read error may explain this. The chain recombines TRBV7-9 with TRBJ1-4, with D maybe TRBD1 (5 bases). From germline, CDR1 is SEHNR and CDR2 FQNEAQ (reference sequence). There are 15 residues in the CDR3. CDR3 in amino acids: CASSRLTDRGEKRFF. DNA of the CDR3: TGTGCCAGCAGCCGACTGACCGACAGAGGCGAAAAACGGTTTTTT.

There are a few counts of this clonotype. Here the CDR3 reads CASSLSSGGQQETQYF. The CDR3 coding sequence is TGCGCCAGCAGCTTGTCTAGCGGGGGCCAACAAGAGACCCAGTACTTC. This sequence joins TRBV5-1 and TRBJ2-5; 10 nucleotides agree with TRBD2. The CDR3 sequence is 16 residues long. Trimming removed 1 base from V and 2 bases from J; junction bases left unmatched: 5. Germline loops: CDR1 SGHRS, CDR2 YFSETQ.

This clonotype was observed a handful of times. The chain combines TRBV10-2 with TRBJ2-2, with 8 positions matching TRBD1. V lost 6 bases, J lost 5 bases, and 8 bases stayed unmatched. CDR1 is WSHSY, CDR2 SAAADI, per germline. The CDR3 length is 15 residues. CDR3 DNA: TGCGCCAGCAGGGTATCAGGGGGCGGTACCGGGGAGCTGTTTTTT. This sequence encodes CASRVSGGGTGELFF.

J is TRBJ2-3 and V is TRBV29-1, with D possibly TRBD2 on 6 matching bases. V lost 3 bases, J lost 5 bases, and 15 bases lay in between. Per germline, CDR1 SQVTM and CDR2 ANQGSEA. This CDR3 has 14 residues. CDR3 sequence (DNA): TGCAGCGTTGAGGTTCGGGGGTTTCAAGATACGCAGTATTTT. The encoded protein is CSVEVRGFQDTQYF.

The chain is built from TRBV12-3 or TRBV12-4 and TRBJ1-4, with D tentatively TRBD1 (6 bases). CDR3 length: 16 residues. V lost 4 bases and J lost 4, with 16 bases in between. In DNA, the CDR3 is TGTGCCAGCAGTTCGGCGGTTGTAGGGGGTAATGAAAAACTGTTTTTT. Amino acid sequence: CASSSAVVGGNEKLFF.

This clonotype was seen only once. The chain joins TRBV12-5 to TRBJ2-7, with TRBD2 matching over 7 bases. The CDR3 runs to 15 residues. The germline CDR1 and CDR2 sequences are LGHNT and FRNRAP. Trimming took 5 bases from V and 3 from J; bases not matched to a gene: 10. CDR3 loop: CASGPHGGTNYEQYF. The CDR3 DNA follows: TGTGCTAGTGGTCCCCACGGGGGGACTAACTACGAGCAGTACTTC.

Only a few counts were recorded for this clonotype. The chain combines TRBV9 with TRBJ1-4; no clear D. CDR3 length: 15 amino acids. Germline V CDR1 and CDR2: SGDLS, YYNGEE. V was shortened by 0 bases and J by 7 bases, with 13 bases between the two germline ends. CDR3 coding DNA: TGTGCCAGCAGCGTAGGTCCCCTGCGGAGTGAAAAACTGTTTTTT. Translated: CASSVGPLRSEKLFF. The full variable domain, in which reference TRBV9 and TRBJ1-4 provide the parts outside the CDR3, is DSGVTQTPKHLITATGQRVTLRCSPRSGDLSVYWYQQSLDQGLQFLIQYYNGEERAKGNILERFSAQQFPDLHSELNLSSLELGDSALYFCASSVGPLRSEKLFFGSGTQLSVL.